The TCR beta chain under discussion was sequenced for a study of blood T cell repertoires in COVID-19. Germline CDR1 reads SGHNT; CDR2 reads YENEEA. CDR3 length: 14 amino acids. The ends were cut back, 0 bases at V and 3 bases at J, with 8 bases in the middle. Sequencing used immunoSEQ multiplex PCR; TCRdb keeps in-frame clones, though not all of them. The table includes hundreds of thousands of clones, 70% to 90% detected once. The chain links TRBV11-3 to TRBJ1-1; D gene ambiguous. The clonotype originates from a human donor in a cohort sampled during active COVID-19. The specimen was peripheral blood. The CDR3 protein is CASSLDRGDTEAFF. The CDR3 bases are TGTGCCAGCAGCTTAGACAGAGGAGACACTGAAGCTTTCTTT.